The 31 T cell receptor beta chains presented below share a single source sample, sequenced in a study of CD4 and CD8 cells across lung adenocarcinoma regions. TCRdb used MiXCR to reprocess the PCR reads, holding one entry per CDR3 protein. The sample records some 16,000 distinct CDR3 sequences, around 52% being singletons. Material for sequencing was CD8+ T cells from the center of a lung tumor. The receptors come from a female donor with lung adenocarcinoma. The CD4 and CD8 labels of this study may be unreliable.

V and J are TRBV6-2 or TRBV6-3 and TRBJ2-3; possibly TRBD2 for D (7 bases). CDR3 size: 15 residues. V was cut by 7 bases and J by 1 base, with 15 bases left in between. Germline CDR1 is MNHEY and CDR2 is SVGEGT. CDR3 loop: CASNYRGAGTDTQYF. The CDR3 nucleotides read TGTGCCAGCAACTACCGGGGGGCCGGCACAGATACGCAGTATTTT.

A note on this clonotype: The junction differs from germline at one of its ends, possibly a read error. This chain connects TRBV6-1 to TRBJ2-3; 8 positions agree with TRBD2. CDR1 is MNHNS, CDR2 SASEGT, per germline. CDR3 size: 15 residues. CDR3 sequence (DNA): TGTGCCAGCAGTCCGAGCGGGGGAGCAAAAGATACGCAGTACTTT. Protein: CASSPSGGAKDTQYF.

CDR3 amino acids: CASIEGGLQPYNEQFF. In nucleotides, the CDR3 is TGTGCCAGCATCGAAGGGGGACTCCAACCCTACAATGAGCAGTTCTTC. The chain carries TRBV6-1 and TRBJ2-1; D may match TRBD1 or TRBD2 (6 bases each). Germline V gives CDR1 MNHNS, CDR2 SASEGT. The length of the CDR3 is 16 residues. V was pared by 7 bases and J by 2 bases, with 18 bases between.

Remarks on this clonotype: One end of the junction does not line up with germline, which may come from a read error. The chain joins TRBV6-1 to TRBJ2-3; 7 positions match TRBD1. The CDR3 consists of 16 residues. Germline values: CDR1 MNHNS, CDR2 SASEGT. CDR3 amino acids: CASSARGHPAKDTQYF. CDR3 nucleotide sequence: TGTGCCAGCAGTGCTAGGGGGCACCCAGCCAAAGACACTCAGTACTTT.

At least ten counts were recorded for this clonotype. CDR3 DNA sequence: TGCGCCAGCAGCCAAGAGCTGGGTTCGTACGAGCAGTACTTC. This encodes CASSQELGSYEQYF. The rearrangement links TRBV4-1 to TRBJ2-7; D not certain. This CDR3 is 14 amino acids long. The V end lost 0 bases, the J end lost 4 bases, and 10 bases lay between the germline ends. Per germline, CDR1 MGHRA and CDR2 YSYEKL.

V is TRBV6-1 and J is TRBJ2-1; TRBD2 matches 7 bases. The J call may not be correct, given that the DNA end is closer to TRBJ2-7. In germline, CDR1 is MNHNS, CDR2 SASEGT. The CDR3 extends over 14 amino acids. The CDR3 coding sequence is TGTGCCAGCAGTCCCCGGGACGGGAGGAACGAGCAGTACTTC. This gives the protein CASSPRDGRNEQYF.

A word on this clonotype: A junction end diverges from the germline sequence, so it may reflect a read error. CDR3 sequence reads: CASSSTDTQYF. In nucleotides, the CDR3 is TGTGCCAGCAGTTCCACAGATACGCAGTATTTC. This chain joins TRBV27 and TRBJ2-3; no clear D. This CDR3 contains 11 residues. Germline V gene sequence: CDR1 MNHEY, CDR2 SMNVEV (reference sequence).

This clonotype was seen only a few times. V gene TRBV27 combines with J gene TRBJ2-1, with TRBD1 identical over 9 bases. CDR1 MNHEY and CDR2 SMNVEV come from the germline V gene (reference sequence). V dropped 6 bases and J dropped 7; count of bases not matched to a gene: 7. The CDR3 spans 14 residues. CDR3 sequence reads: CASSSGTGHNEQFF. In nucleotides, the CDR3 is TGTGCCAGCAGCTCAGGGACAGGGCATAATGAGCAGTTCTTC.

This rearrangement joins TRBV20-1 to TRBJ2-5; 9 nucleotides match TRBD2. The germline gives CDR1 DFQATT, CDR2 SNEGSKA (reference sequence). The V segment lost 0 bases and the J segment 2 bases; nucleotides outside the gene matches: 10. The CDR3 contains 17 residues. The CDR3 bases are TGCAGTGCTAGAGATTTGGAACTAGCGGGCGTTCAAGAGACCCAGTACTTC. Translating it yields CSARDLELAGVQETQYF.

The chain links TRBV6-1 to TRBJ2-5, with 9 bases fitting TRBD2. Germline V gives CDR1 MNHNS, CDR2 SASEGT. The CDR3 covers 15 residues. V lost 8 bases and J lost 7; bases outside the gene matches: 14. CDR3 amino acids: CASGGRGGGGGTQYF. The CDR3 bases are TGTGCCAGCGGGGGGCGGGGGGGGGGGGGGGGGACCCAGTACTTC.

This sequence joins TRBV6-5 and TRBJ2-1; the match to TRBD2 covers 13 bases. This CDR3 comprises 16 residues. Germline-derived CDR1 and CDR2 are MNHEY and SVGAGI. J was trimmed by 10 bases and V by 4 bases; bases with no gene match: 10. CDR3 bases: TGTGCCAGCAGTTCCGGGACTAGCGGGACATTGGGGGAGCAGTTCTTC. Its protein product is CASSSGTSGTLGEQFF.

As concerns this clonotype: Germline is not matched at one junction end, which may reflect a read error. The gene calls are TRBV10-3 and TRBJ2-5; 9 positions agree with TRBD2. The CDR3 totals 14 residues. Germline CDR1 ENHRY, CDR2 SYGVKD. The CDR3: CAGRGSGGTETQYF. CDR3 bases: TGTGCGGGCCGAGGGAGCGGGGGGACAGAGACCCAGTACTTT.

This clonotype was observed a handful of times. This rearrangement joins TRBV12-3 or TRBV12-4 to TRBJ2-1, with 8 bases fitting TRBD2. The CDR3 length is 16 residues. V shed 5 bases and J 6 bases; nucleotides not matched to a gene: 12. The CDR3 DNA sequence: TGTGCCAGCAGTAACCCGGGACTAGGGCGATTCAATGAGCAGTTCTTC. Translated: CASSNPGLGRFNEQFF.

Here the CDR3 reads CASSSEFRSATEAFF. The CDR3 DNA sequence: TGTGCCAGCAGTTCGGAATTTAGGTCCGCCACTGAAGCTTTCTTT. This chain uses TRBV6-5 with TRBJ1-1, with no clear D. Trimming pared 4 bases from V and 4 bases from J, leaving 16 bases between. Germline assignment: CDR1 MNHEY and CDR2 SVGAGI. This CDR3 has 15 residues.

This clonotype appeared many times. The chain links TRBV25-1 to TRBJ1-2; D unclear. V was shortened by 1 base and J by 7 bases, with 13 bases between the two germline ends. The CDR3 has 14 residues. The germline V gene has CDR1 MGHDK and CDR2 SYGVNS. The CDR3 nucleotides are TGTGCCAGCAGTGAATTGCAGCCCATGGGTGGCTACACCTTC. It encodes CASSELQPMGGYTF.

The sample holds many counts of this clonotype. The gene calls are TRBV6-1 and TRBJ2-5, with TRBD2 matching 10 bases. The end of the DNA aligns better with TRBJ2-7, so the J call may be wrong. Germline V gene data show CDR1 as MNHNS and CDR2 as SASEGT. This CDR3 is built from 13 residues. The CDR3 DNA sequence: TGTGCCAGCAAGCGGGGGGGTGATTACGAGCAGTACTTC. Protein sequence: CASKRGGDYEQYF.

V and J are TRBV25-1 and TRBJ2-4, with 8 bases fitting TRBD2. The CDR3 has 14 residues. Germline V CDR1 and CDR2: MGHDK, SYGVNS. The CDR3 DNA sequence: TGTGCGGGGAGCGGGGGCCGACACCAAAACACCCAGTACTTC. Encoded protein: CAGSGGRHQNTQYF.

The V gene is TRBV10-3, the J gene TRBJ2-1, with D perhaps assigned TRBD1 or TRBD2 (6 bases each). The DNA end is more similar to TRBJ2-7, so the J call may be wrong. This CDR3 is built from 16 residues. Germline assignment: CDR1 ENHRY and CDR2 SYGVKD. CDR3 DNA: TGTGCCATCGGGGGGAACGGGGGCCGTGAGGAAGATACGCAGTACTTC. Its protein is CAIGGNGGREEDTQYF.

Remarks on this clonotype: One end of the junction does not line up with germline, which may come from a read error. CDR3 DNA sequence: TGTGCCAGCAGTGAACGGGCGGGGCTGAGATCCACAGACACGCAGTATTTC. Translated: CASSERAGLRSTDTQYF. This sequence joins TRBV6-1 and TRBJ2-3; TRBD2 might be the D (6 bases). Germline lookup yields CDR1 MNHNS and CDR2 SASEGT. There are 17 residues in the CDR3.

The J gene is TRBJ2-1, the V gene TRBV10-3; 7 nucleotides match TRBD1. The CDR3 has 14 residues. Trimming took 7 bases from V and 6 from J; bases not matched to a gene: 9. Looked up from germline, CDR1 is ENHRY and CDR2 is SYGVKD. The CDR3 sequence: CAINPGQRTNEQFF. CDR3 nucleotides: TGTGCCATCAACCCGGGACAGCGAACCAATGAGCAGTTCTTC.

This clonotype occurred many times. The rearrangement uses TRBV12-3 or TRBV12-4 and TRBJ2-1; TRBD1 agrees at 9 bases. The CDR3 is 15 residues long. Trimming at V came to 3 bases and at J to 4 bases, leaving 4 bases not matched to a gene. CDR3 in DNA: TGTGCCAGCAGTTTGGGGACAGGGTTTTACAATGAGCAGTTCTTC. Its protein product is CASSLGTGFYNEQFF.

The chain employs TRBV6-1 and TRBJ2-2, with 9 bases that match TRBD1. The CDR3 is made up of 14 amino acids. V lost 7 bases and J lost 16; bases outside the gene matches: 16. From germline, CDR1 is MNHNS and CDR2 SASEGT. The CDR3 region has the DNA TGTGCCAGCAAAGGGACAGGGATTACAGGTGCGCAGTTTTTT. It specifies CASKGTGITGAQFF.

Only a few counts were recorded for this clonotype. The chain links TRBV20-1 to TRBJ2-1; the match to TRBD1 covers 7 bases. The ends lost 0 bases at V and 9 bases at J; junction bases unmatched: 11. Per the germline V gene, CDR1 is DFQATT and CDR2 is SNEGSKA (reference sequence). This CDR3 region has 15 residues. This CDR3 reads CSAREEGPRGLEQFF. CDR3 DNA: TGCAGTGCTAGAGAGGAAGGGCCGAGGGGGCTTGAGCAGTTCTTC.

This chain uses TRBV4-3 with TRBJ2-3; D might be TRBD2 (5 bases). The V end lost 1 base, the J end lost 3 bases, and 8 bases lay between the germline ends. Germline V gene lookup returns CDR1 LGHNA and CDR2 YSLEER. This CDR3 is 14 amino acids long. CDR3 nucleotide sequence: TGCGCCAGCAGCCAAGCCCCGGGGACAGATACGCAGTATTTT. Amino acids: CASSQAPGTDTQYF.

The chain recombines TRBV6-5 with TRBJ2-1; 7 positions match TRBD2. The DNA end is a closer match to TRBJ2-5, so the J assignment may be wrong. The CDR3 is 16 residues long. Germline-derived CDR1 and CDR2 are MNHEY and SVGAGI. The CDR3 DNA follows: TGTGCCAGCAGATACAAACGGGGACTATTCCAAGAGACCCAGTACTTC. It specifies CASRYKRGLFQETQYF.

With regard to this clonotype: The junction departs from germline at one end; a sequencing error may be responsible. Here the CDR3 reads CAGSEGGGRDTQYF. In DNA form, the CDR3 reads TGTGCCGGCAGTGAAGGCGGGGGCCGGGACACCCAGTACTTC. The chain uses TRBV6-1 and TRBJ2-4, with D maybe TRBD2 (7 bases). Germline V gene data show CDR1 as MNHNS and CDR2 as SASEGT. This CDR3 has 14 residues.

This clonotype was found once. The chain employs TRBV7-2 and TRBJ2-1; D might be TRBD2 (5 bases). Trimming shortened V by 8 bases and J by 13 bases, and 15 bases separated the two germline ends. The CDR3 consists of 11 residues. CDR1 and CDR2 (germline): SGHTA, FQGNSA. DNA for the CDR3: TGTGCCAGCCGGGTCGCGGGTAGCCAGTTCTTC. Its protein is CASRVAGSQFF.

CDR3 in amino acids: CASSVGQQETQYF. The CDR3 DNA sequence: TGTGCCAGCAGCGTTGGACAGCAAGAGACCCAGTACTTC. The J gene is TRBJ2-5, the V gene TRBV5-4; TRBD1 is a possible D gene (6 bases). This CDR3 contains 13 residues. Trimming removed 4 bases at V and 2 bases at J, with 9 bases between. Germline lookup yields CDR1 SGHNT and CDR2 YYREEE (reference sequence).

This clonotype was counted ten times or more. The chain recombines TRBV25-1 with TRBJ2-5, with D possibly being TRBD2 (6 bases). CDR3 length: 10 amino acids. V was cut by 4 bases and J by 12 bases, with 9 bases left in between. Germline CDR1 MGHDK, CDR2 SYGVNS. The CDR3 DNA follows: TGTGCCAGCAGTGCCGGACTAAAGTACTTC. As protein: CASSAGLKYF.

The CDR3 DNA reads TGTGCCAGCAGTGAATCGTCTGGGGGCAGGGGACTTAGCGGGGGGTCCTACGAGCAGTTCTTC. As protein: CASSESSGGRGLSGGSYEQFF. The chain recombines TRBV6-1 with TRBJ2-1; 10 nucleotides align to TRBD2. Germline lookup yields CDR1 MNHNS and CDR2 SASEGT. The V and J ends lost 2 bases and 10 bases, in that order; junction bases with no gene match: 26. The CDR3 covers 21 residues.

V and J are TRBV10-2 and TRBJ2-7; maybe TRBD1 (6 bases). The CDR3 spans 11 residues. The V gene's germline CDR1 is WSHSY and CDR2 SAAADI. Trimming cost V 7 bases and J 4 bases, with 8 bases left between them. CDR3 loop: CASKQGYEQYF. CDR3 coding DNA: TGCGCCAGCAAACAGGGTTACGAGCAGTACTTC.